One sample yielded the 19 T cell receptor beta chains listed below, sequenced in a study of shared clonotypes between healthy human individuals. Sequencing was performed with immunoSEQ multiplex PCR; in TCRdb, only in-frame clones are kept and a portion is missing. The sample yields about 1.4 million clones, 96% seen once. Sequences were obtained from naive CD4+ T cells sorted from blood. As to subset: CD45RA+ positively selected. The source of these receptors is a man aged 30 to 45 in good health.

The gene calls are TRBV19 and TRBJ2-7; the D is unclear. The CDR3 extends over 15 amino acids. Germline V CDR1 and CDR2: LNHDA, SQIVND (reference sequence). Trimming removed 2 bases from V and 2 bases from J, with 13 bases in between. The CDR3 loop is CASSIRPTVTYEQYF. In DNA form, the CDR3 reads TGTGCCAGTAGTATAAGACCCACGGTGACCTACGAGCAGTACTTC.

The chain uses TRBV7-2 and TRBJ2-7, with a weak D call TRBD1 (5 bases). The CDR3 length is 14 residues. V lost 5 bases to trimming and J lost 2 bases, with 13 bases between them. From germline, CDR1 is SGHTA and CDR2 FQGNSA. In DNA, the CDR3 is TGTGCCAGCAGCCTCCCGTCACAGGCCTACGAGCAGTACTTC. This translates into CASSLPSQAYEQYF.

The genes are TRBV7-9 and TRBJ2-1, with 9 nucleotides matching TRBD1. Germline CDR1 is SEHNR and CDR2 is FQNEAQ (reference sequence). The CDR3 sequence is 19 residues long. The V and J ends lost 3 bases and 2 bases, in that order; junction bases with no gene match: 14. CDR3 DNA sequence: TGTGCCAGCAGCTTTACCGGGACAGGGAGTATTTTAACCTACAATGAGCAGTTCTTC. Its protein is CASSFTGTGSILTYNEQFF.

The chain links TRBV12-5 to TRBJ2-1; D unresolved. CDR1 is LGHNT, CDR2 FRNRAP, per germline. This CDR3 has 13 residues. V was shortened by 0 bases and J by 7 bases, with 7 bases between the two germline ends. The CDR3 spells CASGLVHLNEQFF. The CDR3 DNA follows: TGTGCTAGTGGTTTGGTACATCTTAATGAGCAGTTCTTC.

The CDR3 reads CASSYSTHQNTEAFF. DNA of the CDR3: TGTGCCAGCAGTTACTCGACCCATCAGAACACTGAAGCTTTCTTT. This chain connects TRBV6-6 to TRBJ1-1; D is unclear. CDR1 is MNHNY, CDR2 SVGAGI, per germline (reference sequence). The CDR3 length is 15 residues. V dropped 0 bases and J dropped 1 base, with 9 bases sitting between them.

This chain joins TRBV14 and TRBJ2-1; no definite D call. Trimming removed 2 bases from V and 8 bases from J, with 10 bases in between. Germline V lookup: CDR1 SGHDN, CDR2 FVKESK. CDR3 length: 13 residues. The CDR3 spells CASSQRLYDEQFF. In DNA, the CDR3 is TGTGCCAGCAGCCAAAGATTATACGATGAGCAGTTCTTC.

This rearrangement joins TRBV6-1 to TRBJ2-7; 11 nucleotides line up with TRBD2. In germline, CDR1 is MNHNS, CDR2 SASEGT. After removal of 0 bases from V and 0 bases from J, the junction contained 7 bases not matched to a gene. The CDR3 spans 18 residues. The CDR3 nucleotides are TGTGCCAGCAGTGAAGCTCTAGCGGGAGGTAGTCCCTCCTACGAGCAGTACTTC. Encoded protein: CASSEALAGGSPSYEQYF.

J is TRBJ2-5 and V is TRBV2; no firm D call. The germline V gene encodes CDR1 SNHLY and CDR2 FYNNEI. The V gene lost 4 bases and the J gene lost 5 bases, with 14 bases spanning the gap. The CDR3 totals 14 residues. The CDR3 spells CASSVTQLGETQYF. CDR3 sequence (DNA): TGTGCCAGCAGTGTGACCCAGCTTGGGGAGACCCAGTACTTC.

The V and J genes are TRBV27 and TRBJ2-5; 10 nucleotides agree with TRBD1. The CDR3 has 16 amino acids. Germline CDR1 is MNHEY and CDR2 is SMNVEV (reference sequence). V was clipped by 4 bases and J by 5 bases; unmatched bases: 10. The DNA of the CDR3 is TGTGCCAGCAGTTCGCGGCGGGGGACAGGGGTTGAGACCCAGTACTTC. It encodes CASSSRRGTGVETQYF.

This clone was recorded once. The J gene is TRBJ2-2, the V gene TRBV4-1; D is undetermined. V was cut by 7 bases and J by 0 bases, with 9 bases left in between. CDR3 size: 14 residues. Germline CDR1 MGHRA, CDR2 YSYEKL. CDR3 protein: CASTLKSNTGELFF. The CDR3, as DNA: TGCGCCAGCACGCTGAAATCGAACACCGGGGAGCTGTTTTTT.

The gene calls are TRBV10-3 and TRBJ2-7, with 7 bases lining up with TRBD2. CDR1 is ENHRY, CDR2 SYGVKD, per germline. V dropped 7 bases and J dropped 6; count of bases not matched to a gene: 9. This CDR3 spans 13 amino acids. CDR3 nucleotides: TGTGCCATCACCCCGAGTAGCGGGCTCGAGCAGTACTTC. Protein product: CAITPSSGLEQYF.

This clone was detected once. This chain links TRBV4-1 with TRBJ2-7; D is unresolved. This CDR3 has 15 residues. The germline V and J ends were trimmed by 0 bases and 0 bases, with 9 bases remaining between them. CDR1 and CDR2 from the germline V gene are MGHRA and YSYEKL. CDR3 sequence (DNA): TGCGCCAGCAGCCAAGAACGCCCGAGCTCCTACGAGCAGTACTTC. Its translation is CASSQERPSSYEQYF.

The chain couples TRBV4-2 to TRBJ1-5; no reliable D call. This CDR3 region has 15 residues. V was pared by 2 bases and J by 1 base, with 9 bases between. Germline V gene data show CDR1 as LGHNA and CDR2 as YNFKEQ. CDR3 nucleotide sequence: TGTGCCAGCAGCCAACTCAGGTCAAGCAATCAGCCCCAGCATTTT. Its translation is CASSQLRSSNQPQHF.

Remarks on this clone: The same CDR3 is also encoded by other DNA sequences in this sample. The rearrangement links TRBV7-9 to TRBJ1-1; D uncertain. CDR3 length equals 13 residues. Germline values: CDR1 SEHNR, CDR2 FQNEAQ (reference sequence). V lost 4 bases, J lost 0 bases, and 6 bases lay in between. The CDR3 is CASSSQVNTEAFF. The CDR3 DNA reads as TGTGCCAGCAGCTCCCAGGTGAACACTGAAGCTTTCTTT.

The chain links TRBV18 to TRBJ2-7; D perhaps matches TRBD2 (7 bases). The V gene's germline CDR1 is KGHSH and CDR2 LQKENI. The ends were cut back, 5 bases at V and 6 bases at J, with 17 bases in the middle. The CDR3 has 14 amino acids. Written as DNA, the CDR3 is TGTGCCAGCTCATCGGGGGGCTGGTACGTCGAGCAGTACTTC. This translates into CASSSGGWYVEQYF.

The V gene is TRBV5-1, the J gene TRBJ1-5; possible D gene TRBD1, 5 bases. Trimming removed 4 bases at V and 4 bases at J, with 9 bases between. CDR3 length equals 13 residues. Germline lookup yields CDR1 SGHRS and CDR2 YFSETQ. CDR3 DNA sequence: TGCGCCAGCAGCGAGACAGAAAATCAGCCCCAGCATTTT. Protein product: CASSETENQPQHF.

The chain combines TRBV30 with TRBJ2-7; TRBD1 aligns across 8 bases. The trim removed 3 bases at V and 4 bases at J, leaving 8 bases unmatched. The germline gives CDR1 GTSNPN, CDR2 SVGIG (reference sequence). This CDR3 is built from 14 residues. CDR3: CAWRVTGAPYEQYF. CDR3 DNA sequence: TGTGCCTGGAGGGTGACAGGGGCCCCATACGAGCAGTACTTC.

About this clone: The same CDR3 also results from other DNA sequences found in this sample. This chain joins TRBV5-1 and TRBJ2-1; TRBD1 is a possible D gene (6 bases). CDR1 is SGHRS and CDR2 is YFSETQ in the germline V gene. The V end lost 4 bases, the J end lost 5 bases, and 10 bases lay between the germline ends. The CDR3 has 13 amino acids. This CDR3 reads CASSIGQNNEQFF. The CDR3 DNA is TGCGCCAGCAGCATCGGACAGAACAATGAGCAGTTCTTC.

This clone has a single count. J is TRBJ2-1 and V is TRBV29-1; 10 bases are a match to TRBD1. Germline lookup yields CDR1 SQVTM and CDR2 ANQGSEA. This CDR3 region has 16 residues. After removal of 3 bases from V and 5 bases from J, the junction contained 10 bases not matched to a gene. The CDR3 region is CSVDGIGTGVHNEQFF. CDR3 bases: TGCAGCGTTGATGGTATCGGGACAGGGGTACACAATGAGCAGTTCTTC.